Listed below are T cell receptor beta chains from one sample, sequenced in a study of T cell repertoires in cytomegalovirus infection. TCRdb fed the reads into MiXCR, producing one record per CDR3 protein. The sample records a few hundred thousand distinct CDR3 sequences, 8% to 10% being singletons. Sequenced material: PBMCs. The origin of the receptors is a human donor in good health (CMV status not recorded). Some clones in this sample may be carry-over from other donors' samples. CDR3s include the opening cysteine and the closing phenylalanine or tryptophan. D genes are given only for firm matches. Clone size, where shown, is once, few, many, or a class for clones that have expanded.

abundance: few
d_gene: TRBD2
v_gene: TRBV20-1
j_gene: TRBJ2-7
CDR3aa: CSAKAGGYEQYF
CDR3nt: TGCAGTGCTAAAGCGGGGGGATACGAGCAGTACTTC

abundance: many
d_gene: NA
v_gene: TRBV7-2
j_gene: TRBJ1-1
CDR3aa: CASSLGGVRLNTEAFF
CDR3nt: TGTGCCAGCAGCTTGGGGGGGGTCCGTTTGAACACTGAAGCTTTCTTT

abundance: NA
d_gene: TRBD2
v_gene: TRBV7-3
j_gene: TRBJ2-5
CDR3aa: CASSLSGTRRETQYF
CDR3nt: TGTGCCAGCAGCTTATCCGGGACTAGAAGGGAGACCCAGTACTTC

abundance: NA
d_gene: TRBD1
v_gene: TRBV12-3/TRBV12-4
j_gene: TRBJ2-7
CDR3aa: CASSRRRDSEQYF
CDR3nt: TGTGCCAGCAGCCGACGCCGGGACAGCGAGCAGTACTTC

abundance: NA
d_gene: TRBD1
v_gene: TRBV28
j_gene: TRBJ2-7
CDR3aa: CASIPWGQGYEQYF
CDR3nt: TGTGCCAGCATTCCTTGGGGACAGGGCTACGAGCAGTACTTC

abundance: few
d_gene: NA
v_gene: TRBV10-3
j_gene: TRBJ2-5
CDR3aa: CAISEGSLYQETQYF
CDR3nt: TGTGCCATCAGTGAAGGCAGTTTGTACCAAGAGACCCAGTACTTC

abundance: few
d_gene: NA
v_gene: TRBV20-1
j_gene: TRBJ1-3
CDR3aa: CSAREGGNQRRNTIYF
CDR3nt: TGCAGTGCTAGAGAAGGTGGTAACCAAAGGAGAAACACCATATATTTT

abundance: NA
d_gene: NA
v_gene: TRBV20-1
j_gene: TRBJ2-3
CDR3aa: CSEWRKDTSTDTQYF
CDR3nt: TGCAGTGAGTGGCGTAAGGATACTAGCACAGATACGCAGTATTTT

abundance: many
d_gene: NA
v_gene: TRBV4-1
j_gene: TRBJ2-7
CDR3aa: CASSPADSDEQYF
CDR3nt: TGCGCCAGCAGCCCCGCGGACAGTGACGAGCAGTACTTC

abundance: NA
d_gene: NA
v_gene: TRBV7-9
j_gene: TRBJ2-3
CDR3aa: CASSPRLVSTDTQYF
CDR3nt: TGTGCCAGCAGCCCACGACTAGTTAGCACAGATACGCAGTATTTT

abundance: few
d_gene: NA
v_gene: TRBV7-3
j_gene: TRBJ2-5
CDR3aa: CASSPWDTRGETQYF
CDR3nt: TGTGCCAGCAGCCCCTGGGACACCCGAGGGGAGACCCAGTACTTC

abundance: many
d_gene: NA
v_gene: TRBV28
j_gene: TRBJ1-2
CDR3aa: CASRRDFGLYGYTF
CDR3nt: TGTGCCAGCAGACGGGACTTCGGGCTCTATGGCTACACCTTC

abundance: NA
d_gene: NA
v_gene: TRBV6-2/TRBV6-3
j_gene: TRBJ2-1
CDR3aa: CASSYSRVGEQFF
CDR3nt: TGTGCCAGCAGTTACTCGAGGGTTGGTGAGCAGTTCTTC

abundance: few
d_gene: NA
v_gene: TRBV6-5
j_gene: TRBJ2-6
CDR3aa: CASSQDPGGANVLTF
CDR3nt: TGTGCCAGCAGCCAAGACCCGGGAGGGGCCAACGTCCTGACTTTC

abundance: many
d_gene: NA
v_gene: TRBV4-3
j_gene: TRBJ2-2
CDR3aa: CASSQDIGGRGELFF
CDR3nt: TGCGCCAGCAGCCAAGATATAGGTGGGAGAGGGGAGCTGTTTTTT

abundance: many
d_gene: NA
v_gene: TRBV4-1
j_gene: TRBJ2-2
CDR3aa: CASSHSGSDTGELFF
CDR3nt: TGCGCCAGCAGCCACTCGGGGTCGGATACCGGGGAGCTGTTTTTT

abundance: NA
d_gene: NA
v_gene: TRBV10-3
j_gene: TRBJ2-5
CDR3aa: CAIWDTYQETQYF
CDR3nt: TGTGCCATCTGGGATACGTACCAAGAGACCCAGTACTTC

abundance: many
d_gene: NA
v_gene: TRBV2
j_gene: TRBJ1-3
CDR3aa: CASRQGPDTIYF
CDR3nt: TGTGCCAGCCGCCAGGGCCCGGACACCATATATTTT

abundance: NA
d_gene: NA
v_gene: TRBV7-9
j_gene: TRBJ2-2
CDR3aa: CASRQGIALNTGELFF
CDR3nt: TGTGCCAGCAGACAGGGTATTGCCTTAAACACCGGGGAGCTGTTTTTT

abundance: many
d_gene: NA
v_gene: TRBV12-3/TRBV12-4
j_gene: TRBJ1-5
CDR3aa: CASSGGLGQPQHF
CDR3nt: TGTGCCAGCAGTGGGGGGTTAGGACAGCCCCAGCATTTT

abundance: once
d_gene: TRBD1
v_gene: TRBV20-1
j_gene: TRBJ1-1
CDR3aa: CSAREGQVGTEAFF
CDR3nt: TGCAGTGCTAGAGAGGGACAGGTGGGCACTGAAGCTTTCTTT

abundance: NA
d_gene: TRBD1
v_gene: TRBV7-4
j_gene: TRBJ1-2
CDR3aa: CASSLGGQGAPLYGYTF
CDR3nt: TGTGCCAGCAGCCTAGGGGGCCAGGGGGCCCCCCTATATGGCTACACCTTC

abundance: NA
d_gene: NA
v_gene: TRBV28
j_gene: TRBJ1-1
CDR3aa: CASIGRLNTEAFF
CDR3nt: TGTGCCAGCATCGGCAGGCTGAACACTGAAGCTTTCTTT

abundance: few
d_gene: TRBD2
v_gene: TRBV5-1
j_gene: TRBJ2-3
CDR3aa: CASSLGLAGAHPGTDTQYF
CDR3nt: TGCGCCAGCAGCTTGGGACTAGCGGGGGCCCATCCCGGCACAGATACGCAGTATTTT

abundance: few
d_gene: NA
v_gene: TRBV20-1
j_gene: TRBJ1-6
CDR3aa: CSAPLGSPLHF
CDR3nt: TGCAGCGCCCCATTAGGGTCACCCCTCCACTTT

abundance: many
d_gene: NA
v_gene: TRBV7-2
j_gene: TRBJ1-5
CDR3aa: CASSLSTANQPQHF
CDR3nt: TGTGCCAGCAGCTTATCGACAGCCAATCAGCCCCAGCATTTT

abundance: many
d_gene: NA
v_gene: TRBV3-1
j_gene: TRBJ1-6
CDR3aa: CASSQDRDKYNSPLHF
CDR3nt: TGTGCCAGCAGCCAAGATCGAGACAAGTATAATTCACCCCTCCACTTT

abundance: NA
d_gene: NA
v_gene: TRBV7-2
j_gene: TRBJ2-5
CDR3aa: CASSLVRGRETQYF
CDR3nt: TGTGCCAGCAGCTTAGTTAGGGGCCGGGAGACCCAGTACTTC

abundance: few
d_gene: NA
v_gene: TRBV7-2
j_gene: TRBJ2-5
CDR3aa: CASSLGNRLALGETQYF
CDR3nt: TGTGCCAGCAGCTTAGGTAACAGACTCGCCCTCGGGGAGACCCAGTACTTC

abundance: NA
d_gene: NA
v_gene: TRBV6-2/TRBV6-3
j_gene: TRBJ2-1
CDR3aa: CASREGGAGTYNEQFF
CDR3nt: TGTGCCAGCCGAGAAGGGGGGGCCGGAACCTACAATGAGCAGTTCTTC

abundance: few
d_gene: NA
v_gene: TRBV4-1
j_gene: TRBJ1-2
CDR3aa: CASSHPGTASYGYTF
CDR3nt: TGCGCCAGCAGCCACCCCGGGACGGCCTCCTATGGCTACACCTTC

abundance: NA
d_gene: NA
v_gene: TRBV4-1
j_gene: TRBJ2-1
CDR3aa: CASSQEDVNEQFF
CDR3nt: TGCGCCAGCAGCCAAGAGGACGTCAATGAGCAGTTCTTC

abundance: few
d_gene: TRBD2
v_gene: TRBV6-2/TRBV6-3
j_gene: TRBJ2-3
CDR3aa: CASRLAGVPDTQYF
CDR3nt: TGTGCCAGCAGATTAGCGGGAGTCCCAGATACGCAGTATTTT

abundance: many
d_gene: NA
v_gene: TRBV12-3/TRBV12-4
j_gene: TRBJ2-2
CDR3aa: CASSLVGGTGELFF
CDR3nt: TGTGCCAGCAGTTTAGTCGGTGGTACCGGGGAGCTGTTTTTT

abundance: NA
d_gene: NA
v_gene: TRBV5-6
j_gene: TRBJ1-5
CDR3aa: CATTRGNSNQPQHF
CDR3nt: TGTGCCACCACAAGGGGTAATAGCAATCAGCCCCAGCATTTT

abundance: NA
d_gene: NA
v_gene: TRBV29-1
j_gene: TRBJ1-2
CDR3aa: CSVGARGNYGYTF
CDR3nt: TGCAGCGTGGGGGCCAGGGGCAACTATGGCTACACCTTC

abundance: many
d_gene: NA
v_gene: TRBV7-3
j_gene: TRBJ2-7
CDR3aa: CASSTDPAYEQYF
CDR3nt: TGTGCCAGCAGCACAGACCCCGCGTACGAGCAGTACTTC

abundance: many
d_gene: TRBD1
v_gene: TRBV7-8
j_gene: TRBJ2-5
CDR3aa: CASSRDRGEIQYF
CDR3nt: TGTGCCAGCAGCCGGGACAGGGGGGAGATCCAGTACTTC

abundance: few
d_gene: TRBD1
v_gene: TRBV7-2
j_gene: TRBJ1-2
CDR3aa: CAGLKYRGLSYGYTF
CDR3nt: TGTGCCGGCCTGAAATACAGGGGACTCTCCTATGGCTACACCTTC

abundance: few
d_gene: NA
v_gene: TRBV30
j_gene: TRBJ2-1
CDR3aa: CAWSTGRYNEQFF
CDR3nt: TGTGCCTGGAGTACCGGGAGATACAATGAGCAGTTCTTC

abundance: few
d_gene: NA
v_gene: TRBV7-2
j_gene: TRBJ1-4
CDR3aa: CATARGGDEKLFF
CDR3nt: TGTGCAACCGCGCGGGGGGGGGATGAAAAACTGTTTTTT